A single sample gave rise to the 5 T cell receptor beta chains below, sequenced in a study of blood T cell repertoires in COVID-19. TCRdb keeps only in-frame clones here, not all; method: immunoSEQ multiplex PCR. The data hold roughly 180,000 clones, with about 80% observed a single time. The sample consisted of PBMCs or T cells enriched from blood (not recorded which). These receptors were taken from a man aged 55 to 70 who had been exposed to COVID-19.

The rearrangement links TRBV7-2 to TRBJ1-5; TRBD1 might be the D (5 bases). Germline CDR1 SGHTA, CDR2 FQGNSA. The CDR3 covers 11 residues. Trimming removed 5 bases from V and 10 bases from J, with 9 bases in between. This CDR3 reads CASSEGHPQHF. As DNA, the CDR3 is TGTGCCAGCAGCGAAGGACACCCCCAGCATTTT. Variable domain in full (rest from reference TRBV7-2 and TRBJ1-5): GAGVSQSPSNKVTEKGKDVELRCDPISGHTALYWYRQSLGQGLEFLIYFQGNSAPDKSGLPSDRFSAERTGGSVSTLTIQRTQQEDSAVYLCASSEGHPQHFGDGTRLSIL.

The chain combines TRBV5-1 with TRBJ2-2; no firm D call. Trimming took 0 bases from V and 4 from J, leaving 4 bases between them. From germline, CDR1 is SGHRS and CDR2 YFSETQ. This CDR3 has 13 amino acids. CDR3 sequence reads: CASSLGSTGELFF. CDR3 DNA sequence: TGCGCCAGCAGCTTGGGGAGCACCGGGGAGCTGTTTTTT.

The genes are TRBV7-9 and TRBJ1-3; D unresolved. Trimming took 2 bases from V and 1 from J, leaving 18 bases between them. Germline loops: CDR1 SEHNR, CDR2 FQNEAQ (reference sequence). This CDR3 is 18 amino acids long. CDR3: CASSLSKPGVHSGNTIYF. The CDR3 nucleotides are TGTGCCAGCAGCTTATCAAAACCAGGCGTCCATTCTGGAAACACCATATATTTT.

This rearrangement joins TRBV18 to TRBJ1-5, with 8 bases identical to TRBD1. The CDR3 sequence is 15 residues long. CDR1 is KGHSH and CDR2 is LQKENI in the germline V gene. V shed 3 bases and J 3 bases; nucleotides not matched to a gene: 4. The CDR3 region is CASSPRTGNNQPQHF. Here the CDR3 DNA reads TGTGCCAGCTCACCCCGGACAGGGAACAATCAGCCCCAGCATTTT.

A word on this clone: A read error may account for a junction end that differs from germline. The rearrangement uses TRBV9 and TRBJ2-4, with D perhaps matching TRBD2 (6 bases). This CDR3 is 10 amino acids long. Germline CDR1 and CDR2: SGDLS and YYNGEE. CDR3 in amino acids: CASGLSGSPF. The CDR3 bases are TGTGCCAGCGGCTTATCCGGGAGCCCCTTC.